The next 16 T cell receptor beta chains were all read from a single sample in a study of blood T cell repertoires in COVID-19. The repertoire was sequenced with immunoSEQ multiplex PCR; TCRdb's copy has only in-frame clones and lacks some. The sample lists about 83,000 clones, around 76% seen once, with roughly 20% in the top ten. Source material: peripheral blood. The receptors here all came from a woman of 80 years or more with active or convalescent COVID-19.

The DNA of the CDR3 is TGTGCCTGGGCAAGGGGGCGAAGAGGTTATGGCTACACCTTC. Encoded protein: CAWARGRRGYGYTF. This rearrangement joins TRBV30 to TRBJ1-2, with 7 bases aligning to TRBD1. CDR1 GTSNPN and CDR2 SVGIG come from the germline V gene (reference sequence). V lost 5 bases, J lost 5 bases, and 11 bases stayed unmatched. This CDR3 spans 14 amino acids.

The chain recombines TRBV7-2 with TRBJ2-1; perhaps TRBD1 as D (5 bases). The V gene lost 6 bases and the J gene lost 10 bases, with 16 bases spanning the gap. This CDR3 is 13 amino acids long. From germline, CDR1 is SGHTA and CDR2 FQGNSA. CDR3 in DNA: TGTGCCAGCAGTTCGACCTATTCAGGGGAGCAGTTCTTC. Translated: CASSSTYSGEQFF. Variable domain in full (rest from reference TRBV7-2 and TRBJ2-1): GAGVSQSPSNKVTEKGKDVELRCDPISGHTALYWYRQSLGQGLEFLIYFQGNSAPDKSGLPSDRFSAERTGGSVSTLTIQRTQQEDSAVYLCASSSTYSGEQFFGPGTRLTVL.

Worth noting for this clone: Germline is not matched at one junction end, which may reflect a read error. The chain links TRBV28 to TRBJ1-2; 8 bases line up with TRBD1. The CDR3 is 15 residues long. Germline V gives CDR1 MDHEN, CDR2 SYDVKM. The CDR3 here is CASSVSRQGSYDYTF. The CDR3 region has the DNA TGTGCCAGCAGTGTCAGTCGACAGGGGAGCTATGACTACACCTTC.

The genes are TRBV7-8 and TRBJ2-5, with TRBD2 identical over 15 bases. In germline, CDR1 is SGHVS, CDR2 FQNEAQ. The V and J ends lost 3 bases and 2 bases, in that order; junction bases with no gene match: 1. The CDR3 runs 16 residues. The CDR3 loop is CASSFGLAGGQETQYF. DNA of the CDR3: TGTGCCAGCAGCTTCGGACTAGCGGGGGGGCAAGAGACCCAGTACTTC.

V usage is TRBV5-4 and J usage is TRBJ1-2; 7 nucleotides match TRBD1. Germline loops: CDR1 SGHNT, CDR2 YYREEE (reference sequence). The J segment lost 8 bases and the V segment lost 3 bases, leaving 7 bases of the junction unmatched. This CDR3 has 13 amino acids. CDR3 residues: CASSSHRGGGYTF. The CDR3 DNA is TGTGCCAGCAGCTCCCACAGGGGTGGGGGCTACACCTTC.

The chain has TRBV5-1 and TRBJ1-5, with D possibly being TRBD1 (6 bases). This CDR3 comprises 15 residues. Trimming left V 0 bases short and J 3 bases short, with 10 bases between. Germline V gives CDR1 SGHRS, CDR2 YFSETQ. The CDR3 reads CASSLAGGDNQPQHF. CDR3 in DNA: TGCGCCAGCAGCTTGGCGGGGGGCGACAATCAGCCCCAGCATTTT. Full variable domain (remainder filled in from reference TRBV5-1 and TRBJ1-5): KAGVTQTPRYLIKTRGQQVTLSCSPISGHRSVSWYQQTPGQGLQFLFEYFSETQRNKGNFPGRFSGRQFSNSRSEMNVSTLELGDSALYLCASSLAGGDNQPQHFGDGTRLSIL.

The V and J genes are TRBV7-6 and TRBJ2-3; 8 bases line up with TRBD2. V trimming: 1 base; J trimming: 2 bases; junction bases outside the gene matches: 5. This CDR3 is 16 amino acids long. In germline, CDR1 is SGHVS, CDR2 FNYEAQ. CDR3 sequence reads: CASSLVRGEHTDTQYF. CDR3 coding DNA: TGTGCCAGCAGCTTAGTGCGGGGGGAACACACAGATACGCAGTATTTT.

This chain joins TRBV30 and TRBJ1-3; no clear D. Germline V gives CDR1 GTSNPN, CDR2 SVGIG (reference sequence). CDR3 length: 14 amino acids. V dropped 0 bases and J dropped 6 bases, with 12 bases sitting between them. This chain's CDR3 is CAWSVWRVENTIYF. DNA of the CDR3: TGTGCCTGGAGTGTCTGGAGGGTAGAAAACACCATATATTTT.

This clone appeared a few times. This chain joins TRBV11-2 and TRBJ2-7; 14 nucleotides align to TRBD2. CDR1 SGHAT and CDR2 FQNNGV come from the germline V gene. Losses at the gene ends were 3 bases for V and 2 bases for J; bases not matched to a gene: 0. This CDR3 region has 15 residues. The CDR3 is CASSLTSGGAYEQYF. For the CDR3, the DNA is TGTGCCAGCAGCTTGACTAGCGGGGGGGCCTACGAGCAGTACTTC.

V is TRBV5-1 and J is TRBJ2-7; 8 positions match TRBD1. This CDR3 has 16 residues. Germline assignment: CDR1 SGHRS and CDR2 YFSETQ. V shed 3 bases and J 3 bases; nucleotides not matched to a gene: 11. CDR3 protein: CASSSTPDRAYYEQYF. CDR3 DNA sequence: TGCGCCAGCAGCTCCACCCCGGACAGGGCGTACTACGAGCAGTACTTC.

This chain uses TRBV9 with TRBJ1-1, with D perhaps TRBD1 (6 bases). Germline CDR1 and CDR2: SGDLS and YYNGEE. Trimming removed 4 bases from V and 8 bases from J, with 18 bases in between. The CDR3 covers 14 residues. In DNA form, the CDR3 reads TGTGCCAGCAGCTCCGTGGACAGACAGAGGGAAGCTTTCTTT. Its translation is CASSSVDRQREAFF. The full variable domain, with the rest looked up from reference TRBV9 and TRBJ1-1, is DSGVTQTPKHLITATGQRVTLRCSPRSGDLSVYWYQQSLDQGLQFLIQYYNGEERAKGNILERFSAQQFPDLHSELNLSSLELGDSALYFCASSSVDRQREAFFGQGTRLTVV.

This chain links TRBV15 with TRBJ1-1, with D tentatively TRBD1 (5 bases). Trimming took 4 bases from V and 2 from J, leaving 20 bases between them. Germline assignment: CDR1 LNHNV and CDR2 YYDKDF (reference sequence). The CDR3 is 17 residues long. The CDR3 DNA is TGTGCCACCAGCAACTATGGGCACCTTGGGGCCAACACTGAAGCTTTCTTT. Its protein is CATSNYGHLGANTEAFF.

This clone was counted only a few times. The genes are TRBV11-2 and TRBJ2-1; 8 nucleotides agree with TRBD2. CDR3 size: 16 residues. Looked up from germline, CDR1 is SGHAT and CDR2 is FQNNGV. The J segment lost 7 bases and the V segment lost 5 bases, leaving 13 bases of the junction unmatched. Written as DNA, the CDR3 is TGTGCCAGCAGCGCGGCGGCGGGGGGCTTTGGGAATGAGCAGTTCTTC. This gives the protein CASSAAAGGFGNEQFF. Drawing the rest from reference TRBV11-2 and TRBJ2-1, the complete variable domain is EAGVAQSPRYKIIEKRQSVAFWCNPISGHATLYWYQQILGQGPKLLIQFQNNGVVDDSQLPKDRFSAERLKGVDSTLKIQPAKLEDSAVYLCASSAAAGGFGNEQFFGPGTRLTVL.

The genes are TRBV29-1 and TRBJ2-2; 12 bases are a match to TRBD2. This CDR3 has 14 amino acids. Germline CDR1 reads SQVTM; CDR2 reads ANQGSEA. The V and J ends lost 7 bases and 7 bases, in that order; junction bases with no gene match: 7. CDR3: CSARTSGAGGELFF. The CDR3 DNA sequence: TGCAGCGCGAGGACTAGCGGGGCGGGCGGGGAGCTGTTTTTT.

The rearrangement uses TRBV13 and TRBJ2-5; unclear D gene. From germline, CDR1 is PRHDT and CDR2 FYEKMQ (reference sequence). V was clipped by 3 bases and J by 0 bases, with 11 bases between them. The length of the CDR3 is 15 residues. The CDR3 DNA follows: TGTGCCAGCAGCTTTGATACAGACAACCAAGAGACCCAGTACTTC. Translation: CASSFDTDNQETQYF.

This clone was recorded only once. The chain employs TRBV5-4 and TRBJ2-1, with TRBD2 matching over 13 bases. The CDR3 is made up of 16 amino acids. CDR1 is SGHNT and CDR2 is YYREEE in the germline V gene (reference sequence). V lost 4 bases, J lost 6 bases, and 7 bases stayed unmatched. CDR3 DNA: TGTGCCAGCAGCGGTACTAGCGGGGGGGCGGGCAATGAGCAGTTCTTC. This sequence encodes CASSGTSGGAGNEQFF.